This TCR beta chain originates from a study of shared clonotypes between healthy human individuals. Germline loops: CDR1 SEHNR, CDR2 FQNEAQ (reference sequence). The CDR3 contains 17 residues. Trimming stripped 3 bases from V and 1 base from J, with 18 bases between. Profiling relied on immunoSEQ multiplex PCR, and the TCRdb table lists in-frame clones only, not all of them. Of 2 million to 2.5 million clones in the sample, just under 95% were seen once. The receptor's source is a man between 18 and 29 years old in good health. Some clones in this sample may be carry-over from other donors' samples. This sequence joins TRBV7-9 and TRBJ1-1, with TRBD1 as a possible D gene (5 bases). The sample comprised naive CD4+ T cells from PBMCs. Stated subset: CD45RA+ positively selected. CDR3 DNA: TGTGCCAGCAGCTTGCCCGGCGGGGCGCAGGCGAACACTGAAGCTTTCTTT. Translated, it gives CASSLPGGAQANTEAFF.